This TCR beta chain was captured in a study of cytomegalovirus exposure and HLA in healthy donors. Study outcomes and limitations: V- and J-gene trimming of TCR beta was linked (in a later analysis) to a missense DCLRE1C variant. It was reportedly the case that the classifier diagnosed cytomegalovirus status with high specificity and sensitivity.

The PCR was carried out with 60 Vbeta primers and 13 Jbeta primers. The table came from immunoSEQ multiplex PCR; TCRdb's copy has only in-frame clones and leaves some out. The repertoire holds approximately 150,000 clones, with 79% as singletons. Points on this clone: As yet, its antigen is unknown.

The CDR3 runs to 17 residues. CDR1 SGHKS and CDR2 YYEKEE come from the germline V gene (reference sequence). The V segment lost 0 bases and the J segment 10 bases; nucleotides outside the gene matches: 13. This chain connects TRBV5-5 to TRBJ2-1; 10 bases line up with TRBD2. The clonotype comes from a man aged 35 to 55 in good health and CMV-seronegative. Sequenced input: PBMCs. The CDR3 coding sequence is TGTGCCAGCAGCTTGGCGTCTGGGCTAGCGGGAGCAGGGGAGCAGTTCTTC. As protein: CASSLASGLAGAGEQFF.